This T cell receptor beta chain was captured in a study of cytomegalovirus exposure and HLA in healthy donors. The V gene end was trimmed by 2 bases and the J gene end by 0 bases; junction bases not matched to a gene: 3. This CDR3 is built from 16 residues. In germline, CDR1 is LNHDA, CDR2 SQIVND (reference sequence). PCR was performed using 60 Vbeta and 13 Jbeta primers. Assay used: immunoSEQ multiplex PCR; TCRdb lists only in-frame clones, some missing. The repertoire holds tens of thousands of clones, roughly two thirds seen once, with approximately 7% in the top ten. Sequences were obtained from PBMCs. The chain has TRBV19 and TRBJ1-5; 8 nucleotides match TRBD1. This TCR was sampled from a woman in her forties or fifties in good health and CMV-seropositive. CDR3 sequence (DNA): TGTGCCAGTAGTATAACGGGACAGGCTAGCAATCAGCCCCAGCATTTT. This sequence encodes CASSITGQASNQPQHF.